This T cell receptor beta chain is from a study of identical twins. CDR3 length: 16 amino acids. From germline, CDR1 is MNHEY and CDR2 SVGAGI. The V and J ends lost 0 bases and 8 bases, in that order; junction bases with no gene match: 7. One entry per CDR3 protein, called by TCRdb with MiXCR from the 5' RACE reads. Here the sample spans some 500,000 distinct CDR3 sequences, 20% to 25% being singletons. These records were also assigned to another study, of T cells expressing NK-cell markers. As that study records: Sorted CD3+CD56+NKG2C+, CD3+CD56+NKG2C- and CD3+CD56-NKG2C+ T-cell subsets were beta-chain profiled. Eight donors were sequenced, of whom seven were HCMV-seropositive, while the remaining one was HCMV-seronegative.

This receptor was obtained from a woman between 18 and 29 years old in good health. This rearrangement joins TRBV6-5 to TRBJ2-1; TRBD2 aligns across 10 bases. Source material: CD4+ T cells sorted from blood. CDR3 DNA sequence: TGTGCCAGCAGTTACTCGGGAGGGACTAGCGTTGATGAGCAGTTCTTC. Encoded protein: CASSYSGGTSVDEQFF.